A selection of T cell receptor beta chains follows, all from one sample in a study of shared clonotypes between healthy human individuals. Assay: immunoSEQ multiplex PCR; the TCRdb copy retains only in-frame clones and omits some. The sample gives approximately 710,000 clones, 90% of which show up once; 34% is in the top ten. Sample: memory CD8+ T cells from PBMCs. These receptors all stem from a man aged 18 to 30 in good health. Some clones in this sample may be carry-over from other donors' samples. The CDR3 runs from the conserved cysteine through the conserved F or W. The D gene is left open where the match is weak. Some rows have no size entry. The others give once, few or many, or a class for an expanded clone.

cdr3_length clone_size j_call d_call v_call cdr3_aa cdr3_nt
13 few TRBJ1-2 NA TRBV25-1 CASSGFGVYGYTF TGTGCCAGCAGTGGATTTGGGGTCTATGGCTACACCTTC
16 NA TRBJ2-1 NA TRBV7-8 CASSPPRRPGIDEQFF TGTGCCAGCAGCCCCCCTCGTCGCCCCGGGATCGATGAGCAGTTCTTC
14 NA TRBJ2-2 NA TRBV27 CASSLLIGTGELFF TGTGCCAGCAGTTTATTGATAGGAACCGGGGAGCTGTTTTTT
15 NA TRBJ2-3 NA TRBV5-1 CASSRREYDTDTQYF TGCGCCAGCAGCAGACGGGAGTACGACACAGATACGCAGTATTTT
16 NA TRBJ1-5 NA TRBV19 CASSIGFGVYNQPQHF TGTGCCAGTAGTATTGGGTTTGGGGTCTACAATCAGCCCCAGCATTTT
16 NA TRBJ2-5 NA TRBV7-9 CASRGYRDMGWETQYF TGTGCCAGCAGGGGTTACCGGGACATGGGTTGGGAGACCCAGTACTTC
18 NA TRBJ2-3 TRBD2 TRBV27 CASSPLAGGMVGTDTQYF TGTGCCAGCAGCCCACTAGCGGGAGGTATGGTTGGCACAGATACGCAGTATTTT
14 NA TRBJ1-1 TRBD1 TRBV10-2 CASSEWAGGTEAFF TGCGCCAGCAGTGAGTGGGCAGGGGGCACTGAAGCTTTCTTT
18 NA TRBJ2-2 NA TRBV27 CASSPSAGIGGGTGELFF TGTGCCAGCAGCCCCTCCGCTGGGATTGGGGGTGGGACCGGGGAGCTGTTTTTT
14 NA TRBJ2-7 NA TRBV5-4 CASRAGTDSYEQYF TGTGCCAGCAGGGCCGGGACGGACTCCTACGAGCAGTACTTC
12 few TRBJ1-2 NA TRBV7-9 CASSVGGDGYTF TGTGCCAGCAGCGTCGGAGGGGATGGCTACACCTTC
15 NA TRBJ1-2 NA TRBV5-8 CASSFSVDYISGYTF TGTGCCAGCAGCTTTTCGGTGGACTATATCAGCGGCTACACCTTC
12 NA TRBJ2-7 NA TRBV2 CASSQAGWEQYF TGTGCCAGCAGTCAAGCAGGGTGGGAGCAGTACTTC
16 NA TRBJ2-7 TRBD2 TRBV13 CASSLSRLAGEYEQYF TGTGCCAGCAGCTTAAGCCGGTTAGCGGGAGAGTACGAGCAGTACTTC
15 NA TRBJ2-7 TRBD2 TRBV15 CATSEEAGGVREQYF TGTGCCACCAGCGAGGAAGCGGGAGGAGTACGGGAGCAGTACTTC